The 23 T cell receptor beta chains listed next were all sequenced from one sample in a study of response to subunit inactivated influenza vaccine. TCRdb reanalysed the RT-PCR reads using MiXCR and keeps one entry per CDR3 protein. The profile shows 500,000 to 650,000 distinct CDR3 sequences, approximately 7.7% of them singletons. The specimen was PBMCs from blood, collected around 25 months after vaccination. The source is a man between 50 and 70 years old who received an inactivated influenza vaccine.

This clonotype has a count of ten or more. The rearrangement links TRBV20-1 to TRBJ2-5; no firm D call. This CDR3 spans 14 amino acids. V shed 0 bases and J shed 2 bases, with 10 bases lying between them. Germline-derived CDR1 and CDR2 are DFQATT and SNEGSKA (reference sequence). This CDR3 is CSARDGKMQETQYF. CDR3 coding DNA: TGCAGTGCTAGAGACGGCAAGATGCAAGAGACCCAGTACTTC.

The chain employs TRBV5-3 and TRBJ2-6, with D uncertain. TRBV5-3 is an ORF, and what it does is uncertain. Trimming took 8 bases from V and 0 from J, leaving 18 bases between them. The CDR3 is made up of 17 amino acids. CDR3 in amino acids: CASSLDVGRSGANVLTF. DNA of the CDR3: TGTGCCAGCAGCCTCGACGTAGGCCGCTCTGGGGCCAACGTCCTGACTTTC.

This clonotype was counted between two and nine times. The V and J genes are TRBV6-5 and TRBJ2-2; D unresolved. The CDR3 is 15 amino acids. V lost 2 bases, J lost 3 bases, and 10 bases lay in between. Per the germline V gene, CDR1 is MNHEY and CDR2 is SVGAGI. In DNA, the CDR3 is TGTGCCAGCAGTTACCAGCAGACCTACACCGGGGAGCTGTTTTTT. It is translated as CASSYQQTYTGELFF.

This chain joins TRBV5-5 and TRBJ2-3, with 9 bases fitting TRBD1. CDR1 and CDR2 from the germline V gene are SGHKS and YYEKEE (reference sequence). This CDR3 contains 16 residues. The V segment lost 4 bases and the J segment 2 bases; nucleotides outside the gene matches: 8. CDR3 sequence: CASSTGTGRFTDTQYF. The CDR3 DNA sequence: TGTGCCAGCAGCACCGGGACAGGGCGGTTCACAGATACGCAGTATTTT.

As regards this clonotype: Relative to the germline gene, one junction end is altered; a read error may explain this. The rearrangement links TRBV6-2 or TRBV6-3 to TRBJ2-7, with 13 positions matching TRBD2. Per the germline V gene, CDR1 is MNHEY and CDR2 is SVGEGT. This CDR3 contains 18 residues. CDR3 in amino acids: CASSTGTSGTQFSDEQYF. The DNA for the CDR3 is TGTGCCAGCAGCACCGGGACTAGCGGGACCCAATTCTCCGACGAGCAGTACTTC.

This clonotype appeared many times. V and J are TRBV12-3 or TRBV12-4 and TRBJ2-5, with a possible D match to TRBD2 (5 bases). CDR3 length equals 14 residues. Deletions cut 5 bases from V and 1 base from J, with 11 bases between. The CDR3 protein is CASSRREGQETQYF. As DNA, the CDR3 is TGTGCCAGCAGTCGCCGTGAGGGCCAAGAGACCCAGTACTTC.

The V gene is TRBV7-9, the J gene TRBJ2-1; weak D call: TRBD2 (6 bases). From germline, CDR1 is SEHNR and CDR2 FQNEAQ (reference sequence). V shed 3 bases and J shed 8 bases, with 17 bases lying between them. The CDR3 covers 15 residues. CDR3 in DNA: TGTGCCAGCAGCTTCCGGGACGGGGGTAAGGATGAGCAGTTCTTC. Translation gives CASSFRDGGKDEQFF.

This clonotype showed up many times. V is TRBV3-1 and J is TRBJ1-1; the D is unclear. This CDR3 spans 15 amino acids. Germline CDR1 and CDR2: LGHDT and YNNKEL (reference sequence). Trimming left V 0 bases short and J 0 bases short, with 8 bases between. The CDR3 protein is CASSQEGILNTEAFF. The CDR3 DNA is TGTGCCAGCAGCCAAGAGGGGATCTTGAACACTGAAGCTTTCTTT.

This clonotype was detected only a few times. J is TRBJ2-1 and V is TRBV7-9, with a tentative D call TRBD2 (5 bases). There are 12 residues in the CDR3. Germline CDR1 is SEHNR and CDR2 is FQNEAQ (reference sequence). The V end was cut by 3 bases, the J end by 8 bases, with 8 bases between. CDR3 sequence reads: CASSLSGHEQFF. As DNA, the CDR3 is TGTGCCAGCAGCTTGAGCGGCCATGAGCAGTTCTTC.

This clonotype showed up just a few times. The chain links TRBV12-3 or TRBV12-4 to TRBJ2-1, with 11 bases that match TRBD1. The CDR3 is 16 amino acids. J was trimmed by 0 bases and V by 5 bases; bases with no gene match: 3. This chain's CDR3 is CASSPGQGASYNEQFF. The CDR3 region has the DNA TGTGCCAGCAGTCCCGGACAGGGGGCCTCCTACAATGAGCAGTTCTTC.

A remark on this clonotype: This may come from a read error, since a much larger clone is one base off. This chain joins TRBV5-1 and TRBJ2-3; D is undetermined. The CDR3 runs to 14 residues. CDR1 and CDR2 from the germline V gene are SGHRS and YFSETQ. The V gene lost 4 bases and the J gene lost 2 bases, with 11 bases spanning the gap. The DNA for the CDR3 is TGCGCCAGCAGCACGATTGGCAACACAGATACGCAGTATTTT. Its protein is CASSTIGNTDTQYF.

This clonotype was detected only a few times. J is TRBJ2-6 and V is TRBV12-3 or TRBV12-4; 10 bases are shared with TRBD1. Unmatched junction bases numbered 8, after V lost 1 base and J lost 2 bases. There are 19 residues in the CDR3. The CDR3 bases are TGTGCCAGCAGTTTAGTTGACAGGGGGCGATTCGCTGGGGCCAACGTCCTGACTTTC. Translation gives CASSLVDRGRFAGANVLTF.

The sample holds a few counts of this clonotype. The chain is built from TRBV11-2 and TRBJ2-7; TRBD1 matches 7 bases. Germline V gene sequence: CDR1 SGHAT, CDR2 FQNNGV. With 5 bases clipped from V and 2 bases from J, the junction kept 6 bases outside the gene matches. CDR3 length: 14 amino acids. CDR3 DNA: TGTGCCAGCAGCAGCACCGGGACAGCCTACGAGCAGTACTTC. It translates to CASSSTGTAYEQYF. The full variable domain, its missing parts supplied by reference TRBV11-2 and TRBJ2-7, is EAGVAQSPRYKIIEKRQSVAFWCNPISGHATLYWYQQILGQGPKLLIQFQNNGVVDDSQLPKDRFSAERLKGVDSTLKIQPAKLEDSAVYLCASSSTGTAYEQYFGPGTRLTVT.

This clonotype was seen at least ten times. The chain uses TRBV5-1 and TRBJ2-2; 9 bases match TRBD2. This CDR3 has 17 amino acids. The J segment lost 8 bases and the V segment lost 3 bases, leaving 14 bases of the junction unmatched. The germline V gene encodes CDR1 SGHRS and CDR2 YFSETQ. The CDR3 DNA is TGCGCCAGCAGCTCAGGGGCCATCCCGGGACTAGCAGGGGAGCTGTTTTTT. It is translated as CASSSGAIPGLAGELFF.

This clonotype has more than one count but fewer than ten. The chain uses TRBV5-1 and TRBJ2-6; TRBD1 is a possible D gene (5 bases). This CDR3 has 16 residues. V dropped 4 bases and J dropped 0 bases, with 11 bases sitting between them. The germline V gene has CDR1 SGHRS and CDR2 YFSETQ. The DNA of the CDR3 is TGCGCCAGCAGCCAGGGATCAATCTCTGGGGCCAACGTCCTGACTTTC. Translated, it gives CASSQGSISGANVLTF.

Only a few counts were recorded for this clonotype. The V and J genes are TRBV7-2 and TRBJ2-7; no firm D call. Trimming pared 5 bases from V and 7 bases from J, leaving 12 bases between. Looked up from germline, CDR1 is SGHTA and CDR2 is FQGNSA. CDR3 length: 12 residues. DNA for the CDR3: TGTGCCAGCAGCCAACCCCCTAGGGAGCAGTACTTC. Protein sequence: CASSQPPREQYF.

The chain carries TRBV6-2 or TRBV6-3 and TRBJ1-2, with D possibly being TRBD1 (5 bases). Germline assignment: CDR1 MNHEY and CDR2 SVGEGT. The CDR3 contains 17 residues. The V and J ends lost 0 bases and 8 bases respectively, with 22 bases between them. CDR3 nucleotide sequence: TGTGCCAGCAGTTACTCGCGAATATTTAGGGGTGGATACGGCTACACCTTC. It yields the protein CASSYSRIFRGGYGYTF.

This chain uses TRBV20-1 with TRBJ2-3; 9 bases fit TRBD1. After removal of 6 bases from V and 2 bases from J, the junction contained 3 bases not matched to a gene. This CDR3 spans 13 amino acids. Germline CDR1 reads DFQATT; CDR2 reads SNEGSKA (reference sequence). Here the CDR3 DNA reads TGCAGTGCGAGGACAGGGGCCACAGATACGCAGTATTTT. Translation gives CSARTGATDTQYF.

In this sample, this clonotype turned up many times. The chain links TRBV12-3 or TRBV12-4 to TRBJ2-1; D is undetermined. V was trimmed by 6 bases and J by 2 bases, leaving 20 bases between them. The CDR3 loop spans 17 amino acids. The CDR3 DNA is TGTGCCAGCAGCGATTCGTTCGCGGCCAAAACCTACAATGAGCAGTTCTTC. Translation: CASSDSFAAKTYNEQFF.

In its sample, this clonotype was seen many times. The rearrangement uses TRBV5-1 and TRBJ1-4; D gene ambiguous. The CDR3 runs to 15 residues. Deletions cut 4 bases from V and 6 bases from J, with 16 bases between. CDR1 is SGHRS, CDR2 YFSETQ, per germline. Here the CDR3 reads CASSEEGHSYEKLFF. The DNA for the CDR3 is TGCGCCAGCAGCGAGGAGGGCCATTCGTATGAAAAACTGTTTTTT.

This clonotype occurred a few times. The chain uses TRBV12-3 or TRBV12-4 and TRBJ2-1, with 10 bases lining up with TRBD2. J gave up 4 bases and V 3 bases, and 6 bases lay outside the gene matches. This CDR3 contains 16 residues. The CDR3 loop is CASSFPGLATYNEQFF. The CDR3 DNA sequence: TGTGCCAGCAGTTTTCCGGGACTAGCGACATACAATGAGCAGTTCTTC.

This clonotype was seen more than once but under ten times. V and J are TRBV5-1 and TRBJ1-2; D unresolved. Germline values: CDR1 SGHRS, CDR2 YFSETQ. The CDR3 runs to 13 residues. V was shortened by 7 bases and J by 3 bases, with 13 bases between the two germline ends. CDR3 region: CASGREDHYGYTF. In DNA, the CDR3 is TGCGCCAGCGGACGCGAGGATCACTATGGCTACACCTTC.

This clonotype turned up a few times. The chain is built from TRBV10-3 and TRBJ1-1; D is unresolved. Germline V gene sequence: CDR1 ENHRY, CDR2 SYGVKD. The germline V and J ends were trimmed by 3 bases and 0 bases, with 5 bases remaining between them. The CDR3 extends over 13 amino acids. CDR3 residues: CAISDYMNTEAFF. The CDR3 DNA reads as TGTGCCATCAGTGATTACATGAACACTGAAGCTTTCTTT.